The sequence of this T cell receptor (beta chain) was determined in a study of radiation and T cells in renal cell carcinoma. Trimming removed 2 bases from V and 9 bases from J, with 23 bases in between. Germline V gene sequence: CDR1 LGHNA, CDR2 YSLEER. The CDR3 spans 18 residues. As to time point: blood 2 weeks post-SBRT. As for treatment: 15 Gy SBRT to primary tumor, nephrectomy 4 weeks later. TCRdb keeps only in-frame clones here, not all; method: immunoSEQ multiplex PCR. Of some 120,000 clones listed, 85% to 90% are singletons. Here the sequenced sample was blood, taken from a patient whose treatment included radiotherapy and nephrectomy. V usage is TRBV4-3 and J usage is TRBJ1-6, with D perhaps TRBD1 (6 bases). This TCR was sampled from a woman in her seventies with renal cell carcinoma. The CDR3 DNA sequence: TGCGCCAGCAGCCAAAAAGGAGGCAGGGGACTGATTGGTTCACCCCTCCACTTT. Protein product: CASSQKGGRGLIGSPLHF.